The TCR beta chain described here comes from a study of blood T cell repertoires in COVID-19. CDR1 and CDR2 (germline): MGHDK, SYGVNS. V lost 6 bases to trimming and J lost 6 bases, with 14 bases between them. The CDR3 is made up of 13 amino acids. Source study methods: Amplified reference gene primers provided the basis for estimating nucleated cell counts. Clones were sequenced by immunoSEQ multiplex PCR, and TCRdb holds only the in-frame ones, with some missing. The D gene and trimming were derived from the DNA, and the V and J assignments and clone size from that table. The sample shows approximately 250,000 clones, 70% to 90% of them seen only once. This clone has a single count.

This chain joins TRBV25-1 and TRBJ1-2; maybe TRBD1 (5 bases). What was sequenced was peripheral blood. This TCR derives from a man aged 40-55 years with acute or convalescent COVID-19. This CDR3 is CASSQPGHDGYTF. In DNA form, the CDR3 reads TGTGCCAGCAGCCAGCCTGGACACGATGGCTACACCTTC.